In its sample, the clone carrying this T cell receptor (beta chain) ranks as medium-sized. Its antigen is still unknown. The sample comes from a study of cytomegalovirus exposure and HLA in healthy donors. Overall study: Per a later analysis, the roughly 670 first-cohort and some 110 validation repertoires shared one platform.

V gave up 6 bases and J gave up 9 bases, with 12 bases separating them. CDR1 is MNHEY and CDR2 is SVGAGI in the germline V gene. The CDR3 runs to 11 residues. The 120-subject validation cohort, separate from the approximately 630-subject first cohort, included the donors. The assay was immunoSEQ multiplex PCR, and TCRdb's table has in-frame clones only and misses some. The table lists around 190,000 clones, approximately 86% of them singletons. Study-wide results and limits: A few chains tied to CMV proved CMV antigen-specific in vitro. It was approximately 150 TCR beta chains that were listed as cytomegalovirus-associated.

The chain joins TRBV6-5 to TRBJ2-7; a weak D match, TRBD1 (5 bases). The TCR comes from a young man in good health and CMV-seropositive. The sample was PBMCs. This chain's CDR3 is CASRLGPGQYF. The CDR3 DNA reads TGTGCCAGCAGGTTGGGGCCCGGGCAGTACTTC.